Described below is a single TCR beta chain sequence and its context. Its specificity is not known. The record originates from a study of response to subunit inactivated influenza vaccine. The CDR3 runs 14 residues. Germline V CDR1 and CDR2: MDHEN, SYDVKM. The V end lost 3 bases, the J end lost 2 bases, and 10 bases lay between the germline ends. Study results and caveats: Authors suggested each seasonal influenza vaccination recruits few new T cells.

From the RT-PCR reads, TCRdb called clonotypes with MiXCR, one entry per CDR3 protein. The data hold 280,000 or so distinct CDR3 sequences, with roughly a fifth observed a single time. Sequenced material: PBMCs from blood, taken approximately 22 months after vaccination. The chain couples TRBV28 to TRBJ2-5; the D gene is possibly TRBD2 (5 bases). This clonotype was sampled from a man aged 50 to 69 who received an inactivated influenza vaccine. The chain's CDR3 is CASSFSSGQETQYF. The CDR3 nucleotides are TGTGCCAGCAGTTTTTCCAGCGGACAAGAGACCCAGTACTTC.